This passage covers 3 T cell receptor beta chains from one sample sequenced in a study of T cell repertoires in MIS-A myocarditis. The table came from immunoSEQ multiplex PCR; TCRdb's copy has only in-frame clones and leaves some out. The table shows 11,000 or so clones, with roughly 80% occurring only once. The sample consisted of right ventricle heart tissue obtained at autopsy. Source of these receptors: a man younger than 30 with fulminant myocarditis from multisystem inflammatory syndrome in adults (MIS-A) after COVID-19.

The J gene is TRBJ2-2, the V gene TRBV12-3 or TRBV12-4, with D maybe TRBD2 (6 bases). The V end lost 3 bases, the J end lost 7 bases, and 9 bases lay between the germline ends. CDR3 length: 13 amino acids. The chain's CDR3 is CASSFGRNGELFF. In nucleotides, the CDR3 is TGTGCCAGCAGTTTCGGGAGAAACGGGGAGCTGTTTTTT.

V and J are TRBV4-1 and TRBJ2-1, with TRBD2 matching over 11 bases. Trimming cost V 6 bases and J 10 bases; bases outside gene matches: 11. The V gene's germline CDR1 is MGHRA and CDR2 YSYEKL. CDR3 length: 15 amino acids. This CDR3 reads CASSHVAGGRFEQFF. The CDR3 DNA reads TGCGCCAGCAGTCACGTAGCGGGAGGGCGATTCGAGCAGTTCTTC.

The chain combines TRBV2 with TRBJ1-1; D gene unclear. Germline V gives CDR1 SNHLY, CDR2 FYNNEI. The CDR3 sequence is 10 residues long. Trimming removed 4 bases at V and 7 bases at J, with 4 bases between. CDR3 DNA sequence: TGTGCCAGCAGTGGGGTTGAAGCTTTCTTT. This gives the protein CASSGVEAFF.